A selection of T cell receptor beta chains follows, all from one sample in a study of blood T cells in healthy people across ages. Each CDR3 protein is one row after TCRdb ran MiXCR on the 5' RACE reads. The profile shows approximately 1.5 million distinct CDR3 sequences, about 31% of them singletons. Source material: blood. All receptors derive from a woman between 25 and 40 years old in good health. Each CDR3 is given with its conserved first and last residue.

TRBJ2-1	TRBV18	CASSPLGGNNEQFF
TRBJ1-2	TRBV6-6	CTSIGTGYGYTF
TRBJ2-7	TRBV7-2	CASSHGRGVGYEQYF
TRBJ1-5	TRBV12-3/TRBV12-4	CASSLGTGVPQPQHF
TRBJ1-1	TRBV24-1	CATSQSGGAEAFF
TRBJ2-1	TRBV11-2	CASTLAGRWCEQFF
TRBJ1-1	TRBV7-2	CASSLGVGGAFF
TRBJ2-7	TRBV28	CANRSGGGSYEQYF
TRBJ1-1	TRBV6-2/TRBV6-3	CASSLGFLTGQNTEAFF
TRBJ2-7	TRBV3-1	CASSQEVDGLGTLYEQYF
TRBJ2-6	TRBV7-6	CASSLGAYQYSGANVLTF
TRBJ2-2	TRBV11-3	CASSQGTGGNLFF
TRBJ1-2	TRBV19	CAVKGRPHLYGYTF
TRBJ2-4	TRBV21-1	CASSKVEGPTYDIQYF
TRBJ1-2	TRBV7-9	CARSSGHLNYGYTF
TRBJ1-1	TRBV20-1	CSARPGWNTEAFF
TRBJ1-6	TRBV2	CASSEHRAGSPLHF
-	TRBV24-1	CATSDSGKNEQYF
TRBJ2-3	TRBV7-3	CASSLMPSLRSTDTQYF
-	TRBV11-2	CASTRYSGMGSYNEQYF
TRBJ2-4	TRBV3-1	CACSHHRGSERPSKWSTKNIQYF
TRBJ1-2	TRBV5-5	CASSPMGSYGYTF
TRBJ1-1	TRBV7-9	CASSLGAGEAFF
TRBJ2-5	TRBV29-1	CSPQETQYF
TRBJ2-7	TRBV5-1	CASSLAGPDRAPYEQYF
TRBJ1-2	TRBV25-1	CASSGDRQGYTF
TRBJ1-4	TRBV9	CASSEGSTLGEKLFF
TRBJ2-1	TRBV5-1	CASIIAWAAGGANEQFF
TRBJ2-1	TRBV6-6	CASSSAGGPLEQFF
TRBJ2-5	TRBV30	CAWSVQEGETQYF
TRBJ2-7	TRBV3-1	CASSLLSSYEQYF
TRBJ2-1	TRBV20-1	CSAPISVSGEQFF
TRBJ2-5	TRBV2	CASSDLASDETQYF